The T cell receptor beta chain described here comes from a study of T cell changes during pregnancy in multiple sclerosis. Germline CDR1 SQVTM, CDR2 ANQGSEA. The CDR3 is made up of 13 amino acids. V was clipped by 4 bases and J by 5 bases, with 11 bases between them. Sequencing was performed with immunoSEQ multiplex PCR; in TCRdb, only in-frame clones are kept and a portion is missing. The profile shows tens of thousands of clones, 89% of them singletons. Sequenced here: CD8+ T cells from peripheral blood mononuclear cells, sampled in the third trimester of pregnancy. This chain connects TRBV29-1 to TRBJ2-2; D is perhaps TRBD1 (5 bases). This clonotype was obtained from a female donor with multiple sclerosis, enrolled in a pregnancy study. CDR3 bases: TGCAGCGTTGGCGCAGGGTTTACCGGGGAGCTGTTTTTT. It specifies CSVGAGFTGELFF.